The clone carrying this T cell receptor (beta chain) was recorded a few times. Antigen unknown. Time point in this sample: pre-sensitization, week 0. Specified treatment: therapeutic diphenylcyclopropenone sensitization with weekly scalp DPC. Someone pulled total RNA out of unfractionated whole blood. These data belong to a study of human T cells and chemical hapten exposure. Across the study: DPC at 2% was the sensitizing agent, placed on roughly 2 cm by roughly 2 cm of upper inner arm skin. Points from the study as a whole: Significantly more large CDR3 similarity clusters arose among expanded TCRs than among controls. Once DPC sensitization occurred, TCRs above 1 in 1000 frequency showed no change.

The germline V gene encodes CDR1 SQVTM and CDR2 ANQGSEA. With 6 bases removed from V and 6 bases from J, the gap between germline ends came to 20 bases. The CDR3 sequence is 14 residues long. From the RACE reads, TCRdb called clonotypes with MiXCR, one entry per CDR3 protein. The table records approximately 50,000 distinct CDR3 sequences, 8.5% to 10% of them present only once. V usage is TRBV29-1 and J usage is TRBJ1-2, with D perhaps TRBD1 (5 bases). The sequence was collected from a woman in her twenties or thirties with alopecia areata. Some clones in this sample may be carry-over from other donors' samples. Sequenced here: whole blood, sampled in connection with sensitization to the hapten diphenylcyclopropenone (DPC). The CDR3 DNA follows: TGCAGCGTGGAAATTACAGGCACGGGTAATGGCTACACCTTC. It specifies CSVEITGTGNGYTF. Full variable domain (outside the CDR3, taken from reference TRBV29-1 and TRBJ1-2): SAVISQKPSRDICQRGTSLTIQCQVDSQVTMMFWYRQQPGQSLTLIATANQGSEATYESGFVIDKFPISRPNLTFSTLTVSNMSPEDSSIYLCSVEITGTGNGYTFGSGTRLTVV.